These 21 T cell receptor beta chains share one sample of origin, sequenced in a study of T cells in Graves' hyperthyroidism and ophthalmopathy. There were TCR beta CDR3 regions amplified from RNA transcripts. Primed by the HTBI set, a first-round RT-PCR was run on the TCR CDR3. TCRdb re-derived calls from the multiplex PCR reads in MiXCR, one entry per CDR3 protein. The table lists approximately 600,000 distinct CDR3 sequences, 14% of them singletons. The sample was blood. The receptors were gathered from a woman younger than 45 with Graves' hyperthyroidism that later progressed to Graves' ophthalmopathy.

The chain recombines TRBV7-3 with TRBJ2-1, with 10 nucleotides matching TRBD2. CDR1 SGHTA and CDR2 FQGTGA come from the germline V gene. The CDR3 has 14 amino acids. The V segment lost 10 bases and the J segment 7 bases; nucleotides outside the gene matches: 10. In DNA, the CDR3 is TGTGCCATCCCGTTAGCGGGAGGTGGGAATGAGCAGTTCTTC. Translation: CAIPLAGGGNEQFF.

CDR3 nucleotide sequence: TGCAGCGTCTACAAGAACGGGGGTGAGCAGTTCTTC. Translating it yields CSVYKNGGEQFF. The genes are TRBV29-1 and TRBJ2-1, with D maybe TRBD2 (6 bases). The V end lost 6 bases, the J end lost 9 bases, and 15 bases lay between the germline ends. The CDR3 has 12 amino acids. The germline CDR1 and CDR2 sequences are SQVTM and ANQGSEA.

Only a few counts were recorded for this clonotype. The CDR3 DNA sequence: TGTGCCAGCAGCTTGGGAGTCGATAATGAAAAACTGTTTTTT. Protein product: CASSLGVDNEKLFF. The chain is built from TRBV7-9 and TRBJ1-4; D call uncertain. CDR3 size: 14 residues. Germline CDR1 and CDR2: SEHNR and FQNEAQ (reference sequence). V gave up 3 bases and J gave up 4 bases, with 9 bases separating them.

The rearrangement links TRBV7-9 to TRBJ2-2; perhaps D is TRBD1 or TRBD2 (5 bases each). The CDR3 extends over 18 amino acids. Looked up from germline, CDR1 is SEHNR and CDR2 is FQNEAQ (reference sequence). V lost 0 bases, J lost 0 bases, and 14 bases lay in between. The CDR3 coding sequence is TGTGCCAGCAGCTTAGCTTCTAAGGGACGGTCGAACACCGGGGAGCTGTTTTTT. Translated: CASSLASKGRSNTGELFF.

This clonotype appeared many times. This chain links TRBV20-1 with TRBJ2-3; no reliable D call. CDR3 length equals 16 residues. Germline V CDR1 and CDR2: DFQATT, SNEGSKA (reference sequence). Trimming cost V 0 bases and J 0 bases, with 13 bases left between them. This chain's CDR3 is CSARDLGIYSTDTQYF. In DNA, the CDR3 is TGCAGTGCTAGAGATTTGGGCATCTATAGCACAGATACGCAGTATTTT.

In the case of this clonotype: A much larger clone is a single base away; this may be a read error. The CDR3 DNA reads TGTGCCAGCTCACCATTGGGCACGGCCGCAACTAATGAAAAACTGTTTTTT. Its translation: CASSPLGTAATNEKLFF. The chain is built from TRBV18 and TRBJ1-4; no reliable D call. The V gene's germline CDR1 is KGHSH and CDR2 LQKENI. The CDR3 covers 17 residues. V was trimmed by 2 bases and J by 0 bases, leaving 13 bases between them.

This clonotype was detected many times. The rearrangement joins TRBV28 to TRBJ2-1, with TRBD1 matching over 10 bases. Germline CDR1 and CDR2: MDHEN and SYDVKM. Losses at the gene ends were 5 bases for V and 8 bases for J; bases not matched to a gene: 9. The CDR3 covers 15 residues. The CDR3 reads CASSAPGTGDDEQFF. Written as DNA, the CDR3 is TGTGCCAGCAGTGCCCCCGGGACAGGGGATGATGAGCAGTTCTTC.

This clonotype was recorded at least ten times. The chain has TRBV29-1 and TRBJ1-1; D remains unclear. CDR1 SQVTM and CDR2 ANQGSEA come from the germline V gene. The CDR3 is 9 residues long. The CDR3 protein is CRGGVEAFF. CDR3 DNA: TGCAGGGGCGGAGTAGAAGCTTTCTTT.

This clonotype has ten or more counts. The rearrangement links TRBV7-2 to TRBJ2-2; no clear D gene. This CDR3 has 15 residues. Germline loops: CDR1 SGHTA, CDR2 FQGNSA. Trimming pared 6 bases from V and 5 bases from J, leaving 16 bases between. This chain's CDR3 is CASSPALGVTGELFF. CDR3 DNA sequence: TGTGCCAGCAGTCCCGCGTTAGGCGTAACCGGGGAGCTGTTTTTT.

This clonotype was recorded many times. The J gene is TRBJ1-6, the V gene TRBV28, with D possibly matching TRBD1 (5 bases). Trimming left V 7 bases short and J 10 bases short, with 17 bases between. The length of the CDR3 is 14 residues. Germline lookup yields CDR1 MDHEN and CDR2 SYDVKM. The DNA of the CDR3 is TGTGCCAGCACCAAGGACACTACAATCTCACCCCTCCACTTT. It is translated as CASTKDTTISPLHF.

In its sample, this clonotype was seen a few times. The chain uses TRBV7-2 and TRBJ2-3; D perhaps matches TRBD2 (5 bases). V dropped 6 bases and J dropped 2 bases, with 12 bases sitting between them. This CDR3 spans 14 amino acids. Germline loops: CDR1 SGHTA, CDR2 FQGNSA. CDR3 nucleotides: TGTGCCAGCAGGCGCGGGCTGGACACAGATACGCAGTATTTT. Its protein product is CASRRGLDTDTQYF. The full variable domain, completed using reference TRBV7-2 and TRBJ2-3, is GAGVSQSPSNKVTEKGKDVELRCDPISGHTALYWYRQSLGQGLEFLIYFQGNSAPDKSGLPSDRFSAERTGGSVSTLTIQRTQQEDSAVYLCASRRGLDTDTQYFGPGTRLTVL.

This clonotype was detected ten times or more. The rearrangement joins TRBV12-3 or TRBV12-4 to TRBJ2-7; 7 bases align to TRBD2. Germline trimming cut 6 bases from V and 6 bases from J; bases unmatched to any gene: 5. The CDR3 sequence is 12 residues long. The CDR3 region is CASSSGEGEQYF. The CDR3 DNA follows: TGTGCCAGCAGCTCCGGGGAGGGCGAGCAGTACTTC.

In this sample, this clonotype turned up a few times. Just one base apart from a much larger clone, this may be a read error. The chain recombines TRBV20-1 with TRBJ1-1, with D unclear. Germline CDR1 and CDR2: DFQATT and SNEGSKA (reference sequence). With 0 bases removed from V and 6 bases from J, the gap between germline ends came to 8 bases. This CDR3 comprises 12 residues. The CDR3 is CSARDSRAEAFF. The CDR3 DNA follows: TGCAGTGCTAGAGATTCAAGAGCTGAAGCTTTCTTT.

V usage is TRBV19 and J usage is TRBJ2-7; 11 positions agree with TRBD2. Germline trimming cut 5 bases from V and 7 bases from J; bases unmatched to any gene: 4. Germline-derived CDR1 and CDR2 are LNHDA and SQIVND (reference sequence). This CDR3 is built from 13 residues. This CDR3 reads CASSPGLAAEQYF. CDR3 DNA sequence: TGTGCCAGTAGTCCGGGACTAGCGGCAGAGCAGTACTTC.

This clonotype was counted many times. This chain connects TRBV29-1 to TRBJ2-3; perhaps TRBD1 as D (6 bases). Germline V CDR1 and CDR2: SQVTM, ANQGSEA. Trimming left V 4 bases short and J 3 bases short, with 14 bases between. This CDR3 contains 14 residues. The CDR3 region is CSVVWGLGTDTQYF. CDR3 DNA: TGCAGCGTTGTTTGGGGGCTTGGAACAGATACGCAGTATTTT.

CDR3 amino acids: CATRTSGSSGNEQFF. CDR3 sequence (DNA): TGTGCCACCCGAACGTCGGGAAGCTCAGGGAATGAGCAGTTCTTC. This sequence joins TRBV28 and TRBJ2-1; D assignment may be TRBD1 or TRBD2 (5 bases each). The CDR3 is made up of 15 amino acids. Looked up from germline, CDR1 is MDHEN and CDR2 is SYDVKM. Trimming shortened V by 10 bases and J by 7 bases, and 23 bases separated the two germline ends.

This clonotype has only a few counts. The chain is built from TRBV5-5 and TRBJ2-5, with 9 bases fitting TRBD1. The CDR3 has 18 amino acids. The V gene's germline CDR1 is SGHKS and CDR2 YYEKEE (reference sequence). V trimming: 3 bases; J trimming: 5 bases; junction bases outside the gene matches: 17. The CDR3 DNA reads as TGTGCCAGCAGCTCCGGGACAGGGACCCCTCCCCGCCGGGAGACCCAGTACTTC. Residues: CASSSGTGTPPRRETQYF.

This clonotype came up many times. DNA of the CDR3: TGTGCCAGCAGCTGGGCTCGACAAGGCTACACCTTC. Its protein product is CASSWARQGYTF. The chain is built from TRBV11-2 and TRBJ1-2; D uncertain. CDR3 length equals 12 residues. Trimming removed 4 bases at V and 8 bases at J, with 11 bases between. CDR1 is SGHAT and CDR2 is FQNNGV in the germline V gene. Variable domain in full (rest from reference TRBV11-2 and TRBJ1-2): EAGVAQSPRYKIIEKRQSVAFWCNPISGHATLYWYQQILGQGPKLLIQFQNNGVVDDSQLPKDRFSAERLKGVDSTLKIQPAKLEDSAVYLCASSWARQGYTFGSGTRLTVV.

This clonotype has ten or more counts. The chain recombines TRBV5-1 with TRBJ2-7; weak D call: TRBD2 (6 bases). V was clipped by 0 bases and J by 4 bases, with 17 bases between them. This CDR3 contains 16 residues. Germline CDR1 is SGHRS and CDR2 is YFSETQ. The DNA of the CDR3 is TGCGCCAGCAGCTTGGGCGTTGCGGGATCTCTTTACGAGCAGTACTTC. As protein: CASSLGVAGSLYEQYF.

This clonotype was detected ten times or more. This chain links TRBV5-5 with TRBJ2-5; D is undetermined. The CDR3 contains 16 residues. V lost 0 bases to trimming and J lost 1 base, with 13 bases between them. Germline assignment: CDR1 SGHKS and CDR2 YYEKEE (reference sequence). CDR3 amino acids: CASSLGGLSGQETQYF. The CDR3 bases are TGTGCCAGCAGCTTGGGAGGCTTATCAGGCCAAGAGACCCAGTACTTC.

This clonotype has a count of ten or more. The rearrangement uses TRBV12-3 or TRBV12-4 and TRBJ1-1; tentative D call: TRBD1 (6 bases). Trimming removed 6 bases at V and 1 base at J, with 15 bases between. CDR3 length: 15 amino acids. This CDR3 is CASRGHGTQNTEAFF. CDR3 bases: TGTGCCAGCAGAGGACACGGGACACAGAACACTGAAGCTTTCTTT.